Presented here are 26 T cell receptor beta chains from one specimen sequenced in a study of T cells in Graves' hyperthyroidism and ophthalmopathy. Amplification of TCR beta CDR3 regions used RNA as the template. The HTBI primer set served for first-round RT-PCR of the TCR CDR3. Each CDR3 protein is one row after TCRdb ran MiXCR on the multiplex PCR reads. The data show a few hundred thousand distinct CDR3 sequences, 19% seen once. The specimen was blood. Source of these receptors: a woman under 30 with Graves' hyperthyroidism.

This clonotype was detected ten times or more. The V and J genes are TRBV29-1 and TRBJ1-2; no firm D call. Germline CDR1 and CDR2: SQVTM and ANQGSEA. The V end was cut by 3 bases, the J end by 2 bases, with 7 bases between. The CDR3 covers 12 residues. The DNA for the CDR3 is TGCAGCGTTGATGGGCAGAACTATGGCTACACCTTC. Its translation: CSVDGQNYGYTF.

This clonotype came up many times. The CDR3, as DNA: TGTGCCAGCAGCCGGTTGAGCGGCGAGCAGTACTTC. Protein product: CASSRLSGEQYF. The chain has TRBV3-1 and TRBJ2-7, with a tentative D call TRBD2 (5 bases). Germline-derived CDR1 and CDR2 are LGHDT and YNNKEL (reference sequence). This CDR3 comprises 12 residues. The ends were cut back, 4 bases at V and 6 bases at J, with 10 bases in the middle.

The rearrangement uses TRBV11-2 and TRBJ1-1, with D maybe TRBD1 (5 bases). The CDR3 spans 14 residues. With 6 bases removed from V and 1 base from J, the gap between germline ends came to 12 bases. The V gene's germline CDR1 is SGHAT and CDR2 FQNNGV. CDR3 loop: CASSPQGWNTEAFF. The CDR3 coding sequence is TGTGCCAGCAGTCCCCAGGGTTGGAACACTGAAGCTTTCTTT.

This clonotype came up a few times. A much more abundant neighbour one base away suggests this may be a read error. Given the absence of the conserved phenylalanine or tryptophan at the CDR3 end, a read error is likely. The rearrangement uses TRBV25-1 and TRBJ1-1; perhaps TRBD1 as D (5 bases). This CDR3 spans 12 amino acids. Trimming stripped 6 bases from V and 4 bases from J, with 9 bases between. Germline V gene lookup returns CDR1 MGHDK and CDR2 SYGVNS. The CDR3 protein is CASRAGPTEAFY. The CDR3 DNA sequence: TGTGCCAGCAGAGCAGGGCCCACTGAAGCTTTCTAT.

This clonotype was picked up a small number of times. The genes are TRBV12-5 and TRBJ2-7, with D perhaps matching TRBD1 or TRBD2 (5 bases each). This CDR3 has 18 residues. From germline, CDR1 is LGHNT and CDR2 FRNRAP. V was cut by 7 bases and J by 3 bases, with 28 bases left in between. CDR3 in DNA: TGTGCTAGTGTGTTTATCTTTGAACCCGCACGGGGCGACTACGAGCAGTACTTC. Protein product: CASVFIFEPARGDYEQYF.

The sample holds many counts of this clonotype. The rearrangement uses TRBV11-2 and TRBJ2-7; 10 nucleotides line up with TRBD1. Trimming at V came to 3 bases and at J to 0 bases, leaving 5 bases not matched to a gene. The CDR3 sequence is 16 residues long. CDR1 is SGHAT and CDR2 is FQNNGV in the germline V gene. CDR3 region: CASSFHGTGVSYEQYF. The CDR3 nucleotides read TGTGCCAGCAGCTTTCACGGGACAGGGGTCTCCTACGAGCAGTACTTC.

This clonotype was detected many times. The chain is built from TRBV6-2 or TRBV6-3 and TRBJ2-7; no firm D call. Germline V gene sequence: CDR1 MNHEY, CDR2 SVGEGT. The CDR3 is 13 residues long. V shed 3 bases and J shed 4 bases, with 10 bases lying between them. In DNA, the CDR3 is TGTGCCAGCAGTTATGAATGGCATTACGAGCAGTACTTC. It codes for CASSYEWHYEQYF.

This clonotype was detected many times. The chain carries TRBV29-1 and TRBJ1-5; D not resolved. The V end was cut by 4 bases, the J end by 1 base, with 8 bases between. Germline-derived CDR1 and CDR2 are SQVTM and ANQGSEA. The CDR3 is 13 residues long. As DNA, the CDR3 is TGCAGCGTTGGTGTGGGCAGCAATCAGCCCCAGCATTTT. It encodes CSVGVGSNQPQHF.

In nucleotides, the CDR3 is TGCGCCAGCAGCCAAGATCGGGGCAGGTCAATCTACGAGCAGTACTTC. Translating gives CASSQDRGRSIYEQYF. The V call is TRBV4-1, the J call TRBJ2-7; D tentatively reads TRBD1 or TRBD2 (5 bases each). V was pared by 0 bases and J by 3 bases, with 15 bases between. Germline lookup yields CDR1 MGHRA and CDR2 YSYEKL. This CDR3 contains 16 residues.

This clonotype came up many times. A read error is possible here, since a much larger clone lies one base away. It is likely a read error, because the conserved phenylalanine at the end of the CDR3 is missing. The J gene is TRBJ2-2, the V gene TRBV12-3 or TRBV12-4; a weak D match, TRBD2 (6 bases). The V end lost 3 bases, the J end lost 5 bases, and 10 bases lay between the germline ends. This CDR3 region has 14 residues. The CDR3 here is CASSFSGTTGELFS. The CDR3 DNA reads TGTGCCAGCAGTTTCTCTGGGACTACCGGGGAGCTGTTTTCT.

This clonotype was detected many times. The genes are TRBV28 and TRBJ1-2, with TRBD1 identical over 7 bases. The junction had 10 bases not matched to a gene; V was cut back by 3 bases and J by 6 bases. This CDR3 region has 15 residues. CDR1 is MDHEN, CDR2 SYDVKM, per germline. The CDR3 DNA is TGTGCCAGCAGTTTGGAGACCGCAGGGGGTAATGGCTACACCTTC. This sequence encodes CASSLETAGGNGYTF.

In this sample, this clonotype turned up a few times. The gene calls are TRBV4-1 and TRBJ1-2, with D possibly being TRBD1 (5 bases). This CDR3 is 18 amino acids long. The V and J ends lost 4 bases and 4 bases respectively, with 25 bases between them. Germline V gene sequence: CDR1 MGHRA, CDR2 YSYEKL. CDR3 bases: TGCGCCAGCAGCCGAAGCCTAGTCCTGGGGCCGAGTGGCTATGGCTACACCTTC. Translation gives CASSRSLVLGPSGYGYTF.

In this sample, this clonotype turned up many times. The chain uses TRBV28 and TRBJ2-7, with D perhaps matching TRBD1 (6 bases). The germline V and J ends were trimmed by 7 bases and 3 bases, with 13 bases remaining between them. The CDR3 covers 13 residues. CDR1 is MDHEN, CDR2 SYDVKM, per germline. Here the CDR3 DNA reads TGTGCCAGCACTCGGGACATAATCTACGAGCAGTACTTC. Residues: CASTRDIIYEQYF. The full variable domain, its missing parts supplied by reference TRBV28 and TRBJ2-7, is DVKVTQSSRYLVKRTGEKVFLECVQDMDHENMFWYRQDPGLGLRLIYFSYDVKMKEKGDIPEGYSVSREKKERFSLILESASTNQTSMYLCASTRDIIYEQYFGPGTRLTVT.

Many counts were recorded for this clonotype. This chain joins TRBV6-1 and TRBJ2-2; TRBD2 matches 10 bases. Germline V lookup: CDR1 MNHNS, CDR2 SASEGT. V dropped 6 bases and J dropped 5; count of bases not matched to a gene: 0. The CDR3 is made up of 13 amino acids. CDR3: CASRLAGTGELFF. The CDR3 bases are TGTGCCAGCAGACTAGCGGGGACCGGGGAGCTGTTTTTT.

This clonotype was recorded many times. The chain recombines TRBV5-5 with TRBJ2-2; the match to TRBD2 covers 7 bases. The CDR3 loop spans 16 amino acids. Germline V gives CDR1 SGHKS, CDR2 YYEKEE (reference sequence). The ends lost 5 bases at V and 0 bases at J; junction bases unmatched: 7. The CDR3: CASSHLAVSNTGELFF. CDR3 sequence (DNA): TGTGCCAGCAGTCACCTAGCGGTGTCGAACACCGGGGAGCTGTTTTTT.

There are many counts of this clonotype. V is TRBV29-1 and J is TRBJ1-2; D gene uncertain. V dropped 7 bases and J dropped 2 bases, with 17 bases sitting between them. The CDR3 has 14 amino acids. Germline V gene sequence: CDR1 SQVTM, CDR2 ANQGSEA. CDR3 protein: CSARGFYRNYGYTF. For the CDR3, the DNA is TGCAGCGCTCGAGGGTTTTATCGGAACTATGGCTACACCTTC.

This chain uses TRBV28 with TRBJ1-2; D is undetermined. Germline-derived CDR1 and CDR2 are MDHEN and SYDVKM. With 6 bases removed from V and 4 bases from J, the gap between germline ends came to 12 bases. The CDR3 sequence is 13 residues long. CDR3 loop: CASRPADRYGYTF. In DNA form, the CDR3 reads TGTGCCAGCAGACCGGCAGACCGCTATGGCTACACCTTC.

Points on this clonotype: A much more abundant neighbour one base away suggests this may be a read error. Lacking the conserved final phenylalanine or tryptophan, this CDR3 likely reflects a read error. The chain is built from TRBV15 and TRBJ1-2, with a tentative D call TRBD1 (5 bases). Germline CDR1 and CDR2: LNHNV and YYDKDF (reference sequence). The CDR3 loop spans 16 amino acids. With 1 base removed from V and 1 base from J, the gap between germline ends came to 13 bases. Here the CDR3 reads CATSRGEGANNYGYTY. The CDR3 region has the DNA TGTGCCACCAGCAGAGGGGAAGGGGCGAATAACTATGGCTACACCTAC.

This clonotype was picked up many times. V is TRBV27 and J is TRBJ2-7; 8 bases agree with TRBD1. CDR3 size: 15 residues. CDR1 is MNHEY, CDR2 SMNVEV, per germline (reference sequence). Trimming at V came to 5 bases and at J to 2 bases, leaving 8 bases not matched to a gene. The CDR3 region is CASSPSTGEPYEQYF. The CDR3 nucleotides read TGTGCCAGCAGTCCGTCGACAGGGGAGCCCTACGAGCAGTACTTC.

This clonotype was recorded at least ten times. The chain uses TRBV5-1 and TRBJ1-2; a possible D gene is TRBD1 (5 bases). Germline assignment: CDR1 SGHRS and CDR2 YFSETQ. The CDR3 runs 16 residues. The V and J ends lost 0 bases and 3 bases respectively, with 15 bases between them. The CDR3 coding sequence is TGCGCCAGCAGCTTGGATCCCCAGGGATCACACTATGGCTACACCTTC. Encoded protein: CASSLDPQGSHYGYTF.

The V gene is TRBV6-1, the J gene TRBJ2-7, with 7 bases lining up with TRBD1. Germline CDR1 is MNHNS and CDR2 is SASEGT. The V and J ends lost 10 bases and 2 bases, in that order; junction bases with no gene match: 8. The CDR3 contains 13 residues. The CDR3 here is CAIARQGPYEQYF. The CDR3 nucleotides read TGTGCCATTGCGCGACAGGGTCCCTACGAGCAGTACTTC.

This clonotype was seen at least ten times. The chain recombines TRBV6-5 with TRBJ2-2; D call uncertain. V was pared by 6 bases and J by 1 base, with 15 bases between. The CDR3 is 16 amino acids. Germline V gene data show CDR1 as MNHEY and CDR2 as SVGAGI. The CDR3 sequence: CASRGAFAVNTGELFF. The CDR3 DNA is TGTGCCAGCAGGGGCGCGTTCGCGGTGAACACCGGGGAGCTGTTTTTT.

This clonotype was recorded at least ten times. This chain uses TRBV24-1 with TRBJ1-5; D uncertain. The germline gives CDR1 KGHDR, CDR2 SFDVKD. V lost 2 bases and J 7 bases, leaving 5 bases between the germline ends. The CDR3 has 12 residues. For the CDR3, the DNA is TGTGCCACCAGTGATTATGGACAGCCCCAGCATTTT. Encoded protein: CATSDYGQPQHF.

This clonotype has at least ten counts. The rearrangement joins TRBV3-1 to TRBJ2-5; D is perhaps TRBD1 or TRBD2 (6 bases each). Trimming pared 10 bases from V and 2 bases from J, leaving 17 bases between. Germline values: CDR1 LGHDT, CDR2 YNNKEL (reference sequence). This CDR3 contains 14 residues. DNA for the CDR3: TGTGCCACCCGGAAACGGGGGCTACAAGAGACCCAGTACTTC. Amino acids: CATRKRGLQETQYF.

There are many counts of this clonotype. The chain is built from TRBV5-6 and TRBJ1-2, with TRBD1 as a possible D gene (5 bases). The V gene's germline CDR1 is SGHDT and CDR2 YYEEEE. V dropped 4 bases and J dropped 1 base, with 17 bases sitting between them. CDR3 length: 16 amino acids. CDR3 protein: CASSPRAGIVNYGYTF. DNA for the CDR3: TGTGCCAGCAGCCCCAGGGCCGGCATAGTTAACTATGGCTACACCTTC.

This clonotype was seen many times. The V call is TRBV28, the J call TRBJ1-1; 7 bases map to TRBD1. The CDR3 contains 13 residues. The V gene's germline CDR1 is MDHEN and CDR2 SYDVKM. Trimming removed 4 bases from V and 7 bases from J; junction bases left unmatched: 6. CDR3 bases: TGTGCCAGCAGTTCAGGGACAGAGGGTGAAGCTTTCTTT. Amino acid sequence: CASSSGTEGEAFF.